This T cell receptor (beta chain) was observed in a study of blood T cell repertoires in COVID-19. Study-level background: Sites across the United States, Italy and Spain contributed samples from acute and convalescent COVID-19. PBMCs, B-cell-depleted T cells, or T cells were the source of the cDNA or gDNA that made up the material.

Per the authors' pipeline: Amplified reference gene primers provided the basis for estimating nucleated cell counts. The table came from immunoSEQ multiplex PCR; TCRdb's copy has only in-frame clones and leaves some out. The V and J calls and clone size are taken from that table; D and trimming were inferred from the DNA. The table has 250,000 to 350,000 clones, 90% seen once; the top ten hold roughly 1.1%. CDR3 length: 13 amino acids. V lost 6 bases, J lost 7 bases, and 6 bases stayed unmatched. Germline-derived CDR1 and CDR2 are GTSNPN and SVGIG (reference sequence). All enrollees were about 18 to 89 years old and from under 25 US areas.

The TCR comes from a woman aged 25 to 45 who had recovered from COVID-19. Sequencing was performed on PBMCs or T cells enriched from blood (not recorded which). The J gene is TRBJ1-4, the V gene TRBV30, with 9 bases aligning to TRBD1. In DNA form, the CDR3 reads TGTGCCTGCTCAGGGACAGGGACTGAAAAACTGTTTTTT. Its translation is CACSGTGTEKLFF.